What follows are 6 T cell receptor beta chains derived from one specimen sequenced in a study of control samples from healthy donors and cancer patients. Produced via immunoSEQ multiplex PCR; TCRdb's table is partial and in-frame only. The sample has 100,000 to 150,000 clones, roughly 87% seen once. The specimen was blood. The receptors come from a man aged 18 to 30 in good health.

This rearrangement joins TRBV5-1 to TRBJ1-1, with 8 positions matching TRBD1. The length of the CDR3 is 15 residues. V lost 4 bases, J lost 3 bases, and 8 bases stayed unmatched. CDR1 SGHRS and CDR2 YFSETQ come from the germline V gene. CDR3 nucleotide sequence: TGCGCCAGCAGCGGCGGGACAGGACGAGACACTGAAGCTTTCTTT. Protein product: CASSGGTGRDTEAFF.

V and J are TRBV14 and TRBJ2-2; D remains ambiguous. The germline V gene has CDR1 SGHDN and CDR2 FVKESK. Trimming left V 2 bases short and J 7 bases short, with 11 bases between. The CDR3 consists of 14 residues. As DNA, the CDR3 is TGTGCCAGCAGCCAACAGTGGGTTAACGGGGAGCTGTTTTTT. It translates to CASSQQWVNGELFF.

This chain uses TRBV19 with TRBJ1-5; possible D gene TRBD1, 6 bases. Trimming left V 8 bases short and J 2 bases short, with 19 bases between. The germline V gene has CDR1 LNHDA and CDR2 SQIVND (reference sequence). There are 16 residues in the CDR3. The CDR3: CASHPWGAGGNQPQHF. Written as DNA, the CDR3 is TGTGCCAGTCACCCTTGGGGGGCAGGAGGCAATCAGCCCCAGCATTTT.

This clone was recorded a few times. The rearrangement joins TRBV7-8 to TRBJ1-1; D may be TRBD1 (6 bases). The germline V gene has CDR1 SGHVS and CDR2 FQNEAQ. The CDR3 contains 16 residues. V was cut by 1 base and J by 4 bases, with 16 bases left in between. CDR3 sequence (DNA): TGTGCCAGCAGCTTAGGACACGACAGGCTTGGCACTGAAGCTTTCTTT. This codes for CASSLGHDRLGTEAFF.

V gene TRBV5-1 combines with J gene TRBJ1-5; 9 bases map to TRBD1. This CDR3 contains 15 residues. Per the germline V gene, CDR1 is SGHRS and CDR2 is YFSETQ. With 3 bases clipped from V and 7 bases from J, the junction kept 8 bases outside the gene matches. CDR3 in amino acids: CASSSDTGGRQPQHF. In DNA, the CDR3 is TGCGCCAGCAGCTCAGATACAGGGGGCAGACAGCCCCAGCATTTT.

This clone has a handful of counts. The chain combines TRBV10-3 with TRBJ1-1; unclear D gene. Germline CDR1 ENHRY, CDR2 SYGVKD. V lost 2 bases and J lost 7, with 14 bases in between. The CDR3 consists of 14 residues. The CDR3 DNA is TGTGCCATCAGTGAGCCGGGCACCAATATTGAAGCTTTCTTT. This gives the protein CAISEPGTNIEAFF.